This T cell receptor (beta chain) emerged from a study of shared clonotypes between healthy human individuals. The CDR3 has 14 amino acids. Germline CDR1 GTSNPN, CDR2 SVGIG (reference sequence). Trimming cost V 5 bases and J 0 bases, with 12 bases left between them. Sequencing was performed with immunoSEQ multiplex PCR; in TCRdb, only in-frame clones are kept and a portion is missing. The sample includes 2,100,000 or so clones, approximately 96% seen only once; the top ten take 0.13%. Sequenced sample: naive CD4+ T cells sorted from blood. Regarding subset: CD45RA+ positively selected. This TCR was sampled from a young man in good health. The gene calls are TRBV30 and TRBJ2-3; D call uncertain. CDR3 residues: CAWSRAVSTDTQYF. Written as DNA, the CDR3 is TGTGCCTGGTCAAGGGCGGTTAGCACAGATACGCAGTATTTT.